A single T cell receptor (beta chain) is shown here with its context. Its antigen remains unknown. The sample originates from a study of T-cell memory formation after mild COVID-19. Whole-study findings and limits: Researchers report contracting CD4+ clones mostly in CM and EM, with CD8+ clones in EMRA. There was a balanced CD4/CD8 profile in clones contracting day 15 to 85, and later expanders leaned CD4+. Researchers found some responding clones in pre-infection memory, a sign that cross-reactive memory joined.

In TCRdb, the 5' RACE reads were re-called with MiXCR into one record per CDR3 protein. The sample has about 210,000 distinct CDR3 sequences, around 30% seen once. Per the germline V gene, CDR1 is SEHNR and CDR2 is FQNEAQ (reference sequence). Trimming left V 1 base short and J 0 bases short, with 10 bases between. This CDR3 has 17 residues. Sequenced sample: PBMCs or a T cell subset sorted from them (not recorded which). The chain recombines TRBV7-9 with TRBJ2-6; D gene ambiguous. The sequence came from an adult woman who had mild COVID-19 (a few samples of this study predate the infection). Cell type and time point are not known. This chain's CDR3 is CASSLGRVNSGANVLTF. In nucleotides, the CDR3 is TGTGCCAGCAGCTTAGGGCGTGTCAACTCTGGGGCCAACGTCCTGACTTTC.